This record looks at one T cell receptor (beta chain) sequence and its context. This sample was taken from a study of shared T cell receptors in the human thymus. Germline trimming cut 6 bases from V and 1 base from J; bases unmatched to any gene: 7. This CDR3 is built from 15 residues. Germline V gene lookup returns CDR1 MNHNS and CDR2 SASEGT. Clones were read by immunoSEQ multiplex PCR, and TCRdb kept only the in-frame ones, dropping some. The sample has about 610,000 clones; roughly 90% are singletons. These same data were also listed under a study on human thymus T cells. As that report states: Healthy Finnish infants undergoing corrective surgery for congenital heart defects were the donors. Resected material from corrective heart surgery provided the thymus tissue analysed. Across thymic and blood repertoires, the usage of V and J genes appeared to be biased.

This receptor was taken from a boy under three years old with a congenital heart defect. Specimen: thymocytes. This chain joins TRBV6-1 and TRBJ1-1, with 8 nucleotides matching TRBD1. CDR3 protein: CASRDREEENTEAFF. CDR3 nucleotides: TGTGCCAGCAGGGACAGGGAGGAGGAGAACACTGAAGCTTTCTTT.